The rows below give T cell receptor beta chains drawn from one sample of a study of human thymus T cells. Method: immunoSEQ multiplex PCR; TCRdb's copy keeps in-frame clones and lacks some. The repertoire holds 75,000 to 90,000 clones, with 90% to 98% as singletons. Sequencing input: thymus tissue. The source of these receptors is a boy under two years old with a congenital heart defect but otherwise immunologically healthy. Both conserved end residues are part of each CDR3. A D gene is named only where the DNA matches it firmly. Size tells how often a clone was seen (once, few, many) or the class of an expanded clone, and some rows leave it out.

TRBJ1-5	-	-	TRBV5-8	TGTGCCAGCAGCTCGGGACTTAAGCAAAGGCCCCAGCATTTT	CASSSGLKQRPQHF
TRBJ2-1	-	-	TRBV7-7	TGTGGAGCGGAACGCTTTGGGAATGAGCAGTTCTTC	CGAERFGNEQFF
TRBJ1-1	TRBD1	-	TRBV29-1	TGCAGCGTTGACGGGGAGGGGGCGCAGAACACTGAAGCTTTCTTT	CSVDGEGAQNTEAFF
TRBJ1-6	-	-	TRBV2	TGTGCCAGCAGTGAAGCGCCGACAGCGAGCTCCTATAATTCACCCCTCCACTTT	CASSEAPTASSYNSPLHF
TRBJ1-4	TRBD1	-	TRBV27	TGTGCCAGCACCCAGTCCGGGACAGGGAATGAAAAACTGTTTTTT	CASTQSGTGNEKLFF
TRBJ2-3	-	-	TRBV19	TGTGCCAGTACTCCCGAGTCGGGGGGCCAGACAGATACGCAGTATTTT	CASTPESGGQTDTQYF
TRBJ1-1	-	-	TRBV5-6	TGTGCCAGCAGCAAGCGACCAGTGAACACTGAAGCTTTCTTT	CASSKRPVNTEAFF
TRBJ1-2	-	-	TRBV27	TGTGCCAGCAGTTCCCGAATCACAGGGACGCGGCACTATGGCTACACCTTC	CASSSRITGTRHYGYTF
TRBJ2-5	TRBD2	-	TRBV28	TGTGCCAGCACCCTCGGGGGGGCCGGGGAGACCCAGTACTTC	CASTLGGAGETQYF
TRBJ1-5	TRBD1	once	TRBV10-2	TGCGCCAGCAGTGAGGGTGGACAGGGAGAACAGCCCCAGCATTTT	CASSEGGQGEQPQHF
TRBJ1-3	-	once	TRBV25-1	TGTGCCAGCAGTGAATATCGCGGATCGGTGGGAAACACCATATATTTT	CASSEYRGSVGNTIYF
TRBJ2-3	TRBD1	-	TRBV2	TGTGCCAGCAGTGGGAATCACAGGGGAGATACGCAGTATTTT	CASSGNHRGDTQYF
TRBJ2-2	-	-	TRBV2	TGTGCCAGCAGTGTCAACTCTCTGAGGGAGCCCACCGGGGAGCTGTTTTTT	CASSVNSLREPTGELFF
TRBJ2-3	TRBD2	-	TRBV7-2	TGTGCCAGCAGCTTAGCCGGGACTAGCGGAAGACAGCAGTATTTT	CASSLAGTSGRQQYF
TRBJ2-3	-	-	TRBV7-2	TGTGCCAGCAGCTTAGAGGGCTACGGTAGCACAGATACGCAGTATTTT	CASSLEGYGSTDTQYF
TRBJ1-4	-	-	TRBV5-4	TGTGCCAGCAGCTTGTACGGGCATGCAACTAATGAAAAACTGTTTTTT	CASSLYGHATNEKLFF
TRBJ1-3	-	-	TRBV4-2	TGTGCCAGCAGCCAAGTCGGTACAGGGTACTCTGGAAACACCATATATTTT	CASSQVGTGYSGNTIYF
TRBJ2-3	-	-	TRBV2	TGTGCCAGCAGTGAGGGAAAAGAAACAAGGGGTAACACAGATACGCAGTATTTT	CASSEGKETRGNTDTQYF
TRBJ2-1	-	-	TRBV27	TGTGCCAGCAGTCCAAGGGAGAGGGAGGTCCCTTCCAATGAGCAGTTCTTC	CASSPREREVPSNEQFF
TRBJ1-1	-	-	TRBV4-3	TGCGCCAGCAGAAGGGGGGGGTACGCTGAAGCTTTCTTT	CASRRGGYAEAFF
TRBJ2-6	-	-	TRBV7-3	TGTGCCAGCAGCCCTATACCGACGAACCTCTCTGGGGCCAACGTCCTGACTTTC	CASSPIPTNLSGANVLTF
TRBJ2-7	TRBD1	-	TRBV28	TGTGCCAGCAGTTCCGACCGGGACAGGGGCTATCGTACCGACTCCTACGAGCAGTACTTC	CASSSDRDRGYRTDSYEQYF
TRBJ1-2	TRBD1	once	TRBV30	TGTGCCTTGGGACAGGGGCTTAAGGGCTACACCTTC	CALGQGLKGYTF
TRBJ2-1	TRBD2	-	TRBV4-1	TGCGCCAGCAGCAATTTAGCGGGAGCACCTGGGAATGAGCAGTTCTTC	CASSNLAGAPGNEQFF